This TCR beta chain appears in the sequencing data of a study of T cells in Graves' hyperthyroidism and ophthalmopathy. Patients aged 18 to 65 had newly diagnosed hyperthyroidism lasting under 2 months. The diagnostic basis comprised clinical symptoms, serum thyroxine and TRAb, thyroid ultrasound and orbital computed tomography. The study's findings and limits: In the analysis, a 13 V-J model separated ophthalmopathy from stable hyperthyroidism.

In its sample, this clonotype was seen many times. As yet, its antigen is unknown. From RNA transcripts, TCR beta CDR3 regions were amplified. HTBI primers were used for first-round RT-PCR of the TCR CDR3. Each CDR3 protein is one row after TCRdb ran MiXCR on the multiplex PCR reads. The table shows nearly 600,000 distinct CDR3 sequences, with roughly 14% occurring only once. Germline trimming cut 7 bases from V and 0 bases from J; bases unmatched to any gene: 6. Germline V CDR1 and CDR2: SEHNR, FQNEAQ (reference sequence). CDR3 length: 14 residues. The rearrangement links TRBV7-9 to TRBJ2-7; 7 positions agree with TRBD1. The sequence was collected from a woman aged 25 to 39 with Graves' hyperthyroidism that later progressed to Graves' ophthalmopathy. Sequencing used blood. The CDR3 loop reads CASTRTGDSYEQYF. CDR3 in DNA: TGTGCCAGCACGAGGACAGGTGACTCCTACGAGCAGTACTTC.